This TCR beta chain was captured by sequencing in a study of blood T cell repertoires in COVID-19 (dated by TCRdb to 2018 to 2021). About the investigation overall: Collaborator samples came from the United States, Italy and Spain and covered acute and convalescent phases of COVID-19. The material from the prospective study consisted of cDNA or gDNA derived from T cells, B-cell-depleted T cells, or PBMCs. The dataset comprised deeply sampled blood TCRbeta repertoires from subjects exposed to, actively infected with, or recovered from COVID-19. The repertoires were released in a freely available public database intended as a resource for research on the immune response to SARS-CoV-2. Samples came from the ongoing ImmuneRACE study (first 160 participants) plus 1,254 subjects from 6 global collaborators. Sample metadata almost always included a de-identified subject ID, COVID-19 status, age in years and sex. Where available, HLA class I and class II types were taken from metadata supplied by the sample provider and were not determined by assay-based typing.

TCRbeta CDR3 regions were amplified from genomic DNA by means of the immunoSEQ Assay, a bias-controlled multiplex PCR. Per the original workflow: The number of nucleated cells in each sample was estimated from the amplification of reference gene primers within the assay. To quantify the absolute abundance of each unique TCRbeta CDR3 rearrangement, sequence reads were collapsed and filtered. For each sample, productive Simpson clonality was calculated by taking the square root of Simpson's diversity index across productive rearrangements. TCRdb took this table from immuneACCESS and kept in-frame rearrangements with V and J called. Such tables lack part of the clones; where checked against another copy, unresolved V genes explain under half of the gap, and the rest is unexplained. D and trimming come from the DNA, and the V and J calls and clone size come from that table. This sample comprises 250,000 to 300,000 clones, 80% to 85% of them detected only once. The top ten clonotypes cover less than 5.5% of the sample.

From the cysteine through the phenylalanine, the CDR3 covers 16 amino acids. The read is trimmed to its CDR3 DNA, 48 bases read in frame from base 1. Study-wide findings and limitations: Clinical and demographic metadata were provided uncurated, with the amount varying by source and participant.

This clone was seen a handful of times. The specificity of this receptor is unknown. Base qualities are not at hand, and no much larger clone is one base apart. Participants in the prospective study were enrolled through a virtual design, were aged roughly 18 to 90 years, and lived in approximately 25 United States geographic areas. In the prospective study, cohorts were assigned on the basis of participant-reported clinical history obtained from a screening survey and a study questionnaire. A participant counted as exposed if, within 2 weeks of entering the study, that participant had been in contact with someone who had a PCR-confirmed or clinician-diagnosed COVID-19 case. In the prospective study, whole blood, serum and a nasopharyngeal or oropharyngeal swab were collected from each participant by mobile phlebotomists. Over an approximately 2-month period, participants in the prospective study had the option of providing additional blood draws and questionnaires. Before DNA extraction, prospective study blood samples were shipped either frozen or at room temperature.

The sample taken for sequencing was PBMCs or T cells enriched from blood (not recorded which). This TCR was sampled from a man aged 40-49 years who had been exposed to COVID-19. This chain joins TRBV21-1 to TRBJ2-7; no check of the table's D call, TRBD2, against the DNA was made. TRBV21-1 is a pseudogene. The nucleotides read TGTGCCAGCAGCACTCGGGACTACCTTGGGGAATACGAGCAGTACTTC. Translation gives CASSTRDYLGEYEQYF.